This is a list of T cell receptor beta chains from one sample in a study of beta chain features in type 1 diabetes. The method was immunoSEQ multiplex PCR; TCRdb's version includes in-frame clones alone and lacks a portion of them. The data contain 860,000 or so clones, about a sixth of them singletons. Source material: naive CD4+ T cells from blood. The origin of the receptors is a woman younger than 30 in good health. Each CDR3 is given with its conserved first and last residue. Each record gives: V gene, D gene, CDR3 length, J gene, clone size, CDR3 protein, CDR3 DNA. D genes are given only for firm matches. Size tells how often a clone was seen (once, few, many) or the class of an expanded clone, and some rows leave it out.

TRBV28	TRBD2	18	TRBJ2-7	few	CASSLRSQLAGEPYEQYF	TGTGCCAGCAGTTTAAGGAGCCAACTAGCGGGAGAGCCGTACGAGCAGTACTTC
TRBV6-5	-	14	TRBJ2-3	-	CASSYGGSVDTQYF	TGTGCCAGCAGTTACGGAGGGTCCGTAGATACGCAGTATTTT
TRBV9	TRBD1	16	TRBJ2-3	few	CASSPLGGQGTDTQYF	TGTGCCAGCAGCCCCCTCGGGGGACAGGGCACAGATACGCAGTATTTT
TRBV7-8	-	11	TRBJ2-2	few	CASRQSGELFF	TGTGCCAGCAGACAGTCCGGGGAGCTGTTTTTT
TRBV7-2	TRBD1	13	TRBJ2-7	few	CASSWDREREQYF	TGTGCCAGCAGCTGGGACAGGGAAAGGGAGCAGTACTTC
TRBV4-3	TRBD2	15	TRBJ2-1	-	CASSHAGLALHEQFF	TGCGCCAGCAGCCACGCCGGACTAGCTCTCCATGAGCAGTTCTTC
TRBV18	TRBD2	15	TRBJ2-1	few	CASSPQLAGRDEQFF	TGTGCCAGCTCACCACAACTAGCGGGAAGGGATGAGCAGTTCTTC
TRBV15	-	15	TRBJ2-5	few	CATSREASPIGEQYF	TGTGCCACCAGCAGAGAGGCCAGCCCCATTGGGGAGCAGTACTTC
TRBV6-5	-	15	TRBJ2-1	-	CASSYSPTGFNEQFF	TGTGCCAGCAGTTACTCGCCTACAGGGTTTAATGAGCAGTTCTTC
TRBV4-1	-	16	TRBJ2-6	-	CASSQEWGAGANVLTF	TGCGCCAGCAGCCAAGAATGGGGGGCTGGGGCCAACGTCCTGACTTTC